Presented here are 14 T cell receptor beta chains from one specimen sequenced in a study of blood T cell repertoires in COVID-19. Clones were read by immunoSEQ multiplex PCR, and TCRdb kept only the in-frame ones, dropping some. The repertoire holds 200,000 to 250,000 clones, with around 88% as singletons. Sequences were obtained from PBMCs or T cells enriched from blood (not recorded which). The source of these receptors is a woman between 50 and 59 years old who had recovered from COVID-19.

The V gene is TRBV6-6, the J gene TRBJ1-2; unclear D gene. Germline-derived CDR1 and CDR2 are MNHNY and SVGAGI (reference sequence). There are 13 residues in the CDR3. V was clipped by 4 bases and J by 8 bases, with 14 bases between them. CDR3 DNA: TGTGCCAGCAGTTCCGGGTATTACGACGGCTACACCTTC. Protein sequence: CASSSGYYDGYTF.

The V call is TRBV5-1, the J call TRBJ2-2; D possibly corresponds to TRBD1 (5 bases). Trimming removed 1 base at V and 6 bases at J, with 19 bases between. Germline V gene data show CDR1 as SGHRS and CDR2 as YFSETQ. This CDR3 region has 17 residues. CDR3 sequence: CASSLRQGSLGAGELFF. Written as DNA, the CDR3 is TGCGCCAGCAGCTTGCGGCAGGGTTCTCTTGGTGCCGGGGAGCTGTTTTTT.

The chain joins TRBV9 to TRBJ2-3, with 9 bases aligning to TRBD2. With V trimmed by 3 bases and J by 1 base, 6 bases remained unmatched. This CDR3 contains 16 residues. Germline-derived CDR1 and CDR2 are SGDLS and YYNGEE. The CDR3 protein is CASSGGPSGGTDTQYF. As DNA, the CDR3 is TGTGCCAGCAGCGGGGGTCCTAGCGGGGGCACAGATACGCAGTATTTT.

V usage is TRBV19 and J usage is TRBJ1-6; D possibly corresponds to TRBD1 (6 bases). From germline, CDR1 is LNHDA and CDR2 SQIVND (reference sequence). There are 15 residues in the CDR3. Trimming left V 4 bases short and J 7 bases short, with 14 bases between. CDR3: CASSRPDRANSPLHF. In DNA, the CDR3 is TGTGCCAGTAGTAGACCGGACAGAGCCAATTCACCCCTCCACTTT.

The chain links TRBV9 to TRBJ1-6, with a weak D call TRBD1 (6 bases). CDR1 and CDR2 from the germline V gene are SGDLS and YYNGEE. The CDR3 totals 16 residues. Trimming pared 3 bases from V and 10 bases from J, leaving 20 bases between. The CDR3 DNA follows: TGTGCCAGCAGCGCATCAGGGTTCTCAACAGGGTCACCCCTCCACTTT. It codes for CASSASGFSTGSPLHF.

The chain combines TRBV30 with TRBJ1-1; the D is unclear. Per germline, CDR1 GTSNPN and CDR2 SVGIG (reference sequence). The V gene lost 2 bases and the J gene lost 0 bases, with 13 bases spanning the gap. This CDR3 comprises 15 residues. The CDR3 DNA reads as TGTGCCTGGAGTACCTCCATCAGGATGAACACTGAAGCTTTCTTT. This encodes CAWSTSIRMNTEAFF.

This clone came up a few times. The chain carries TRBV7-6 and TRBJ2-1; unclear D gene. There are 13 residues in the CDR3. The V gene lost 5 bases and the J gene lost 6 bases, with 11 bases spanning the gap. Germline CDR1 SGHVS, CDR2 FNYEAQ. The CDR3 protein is CASSHGGANEQFF. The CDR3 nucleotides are TGTGCCAGCAGCCACGGTGGAGCCAATGAGCAGTTCTTC.

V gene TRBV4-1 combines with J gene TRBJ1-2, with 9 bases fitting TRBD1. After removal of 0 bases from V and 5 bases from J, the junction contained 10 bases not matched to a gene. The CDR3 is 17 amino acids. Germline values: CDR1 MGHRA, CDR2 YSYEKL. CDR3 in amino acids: CASSQDYQGQGRYGYTF. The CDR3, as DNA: TGCGCCAGCAGCCAAGATTATCAAGGACAGGGGAGGTATGGCTACACCTTC.

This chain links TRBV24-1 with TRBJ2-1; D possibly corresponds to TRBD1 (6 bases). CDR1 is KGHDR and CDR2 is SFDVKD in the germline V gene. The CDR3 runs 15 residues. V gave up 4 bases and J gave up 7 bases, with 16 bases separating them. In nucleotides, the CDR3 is TGTGCCACCAGTGACGTGGCAGGGGTTACGAATGAGCAGTTCTTC. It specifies CATSDVAGVTNEQFF.

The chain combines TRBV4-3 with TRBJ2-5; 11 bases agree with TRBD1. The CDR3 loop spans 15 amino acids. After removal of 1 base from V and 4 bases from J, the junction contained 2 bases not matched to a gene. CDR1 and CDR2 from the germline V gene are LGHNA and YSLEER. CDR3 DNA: TGCGCCAGCAGCCAAGCGGACAGGGGGCGAGAGACCCAGTACTTC. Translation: CASSQADRGRETQYF.

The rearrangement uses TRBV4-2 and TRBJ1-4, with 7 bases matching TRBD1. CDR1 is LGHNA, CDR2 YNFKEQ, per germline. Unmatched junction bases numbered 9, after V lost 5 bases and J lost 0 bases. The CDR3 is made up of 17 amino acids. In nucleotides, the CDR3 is TGTGCCAGCAGCGTACAGGGGTTTCGGCCAACTAATGAAAAACTGTTTTTT. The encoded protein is CASSVQGFRPTNEKLFF.

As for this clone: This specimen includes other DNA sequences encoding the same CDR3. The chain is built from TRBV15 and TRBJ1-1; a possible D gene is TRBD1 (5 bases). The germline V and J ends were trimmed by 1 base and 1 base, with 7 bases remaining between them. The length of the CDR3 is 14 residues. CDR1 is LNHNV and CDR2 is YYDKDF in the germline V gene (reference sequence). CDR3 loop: CATSRARANTEAFF. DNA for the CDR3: TGTGCCACCAGCAGAGCCAGGGCGAACACTGAAGCTTTCTTT.

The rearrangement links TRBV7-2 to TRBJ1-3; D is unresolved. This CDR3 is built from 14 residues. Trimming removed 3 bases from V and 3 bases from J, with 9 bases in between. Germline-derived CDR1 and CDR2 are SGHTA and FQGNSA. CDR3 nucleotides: TGTGCCAGCAGCTTCAACACCGTTGGAAACACCATATATTTT. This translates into CASSFNTVGNTIYF.

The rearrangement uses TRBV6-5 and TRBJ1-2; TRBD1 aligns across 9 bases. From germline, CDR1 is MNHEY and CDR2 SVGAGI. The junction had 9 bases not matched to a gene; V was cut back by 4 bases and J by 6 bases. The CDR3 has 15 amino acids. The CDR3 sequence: CASSSPGQGPNGYTF. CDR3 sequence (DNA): TGTGCCAGCAGTTCGCCGGGACAGGGTCCCAATGGCTACACCTTC.